In this sample, the clone carrying this T cell receptor beta chain turned up a few times. Antigen unknown. The germline gives CDR1 SGHTA, CDR2 FQGTGA. The length of the CDR3 is 13 residues. The germline V and J ends were trimmed by 5 bases and 10 bases, with 15 bases remaining between them. The sample comes from a study of post-analysis software for immune sequencing data. Each TCR beta cDNA library carried unique molecular identifiers. MiXCR, applied by TCRdb to the PCR reads, yields one record per CDR3 protein. The sample contains approximately 460,000 distinct CDR3 sequences, nearly 45% of which appear only once. Study-wide results and caveats: Patients had higher frequencies than controls of five TRBV segments, including TRBV5-6, TRBV5-1 and TRBV20-1. Samples from a shared batch, those prepared together, strongly co-clustered by F measure.

The sequenced material came from blood. The sequence was obtained from a girl aged 10-17 years with multiple sclerosis. This chain connects TRBV7-3 to TRBJ2-1; D is possibly TRBD1 or TRBD2 (5 bases each). CDR3 sequence: CASSPGRSDEQFF. The CDR3 DNA sequence: TGTGCCAGCAGCCCGGGACGCTCGGACGAGCAGTTCTTC.